This T cell receptor beta chain was retrieved from a study of T cell responses to AZD1222 COVID-19 vaccine. CDR1 and CDR2 (germline): LGHNA, YNFKEQ. Deletions cut 3 bases from V and 4 bases from J, with 18 bases between. This CDR3 is 17 amino acids long. Findings of the study overall: Spike-specific TCR breadth and depth grew following two AZD1222 doses. The donor group comprised mostly white British people and more females; the analysis possibly underestimated clonal diversity. Baseline antibody screening turned up just a handful of seropositive AZD1222 recipients. Reportedly, close to half of spike-specific TCRs are directed against unmutated variant regions.

With respect to this clone: No antigen is known for it.

Sequenced by immunoSEQ multiplex PCR; TCRdb stores in-frame clones only, minus some. Of about 56,000 clones listed, roughly 88% are singletons. The chain couples TRBV4-2 to TRBJ2-2, with a tentative D call TRBD1 (5 bases). The TCR originated in an adult in good health. The sequencing used peripheral blood, collected on day 0 of AZD1222 vaccination. For the CDR3, the DNA is TGTGCCAGCAGCCACCAGTCCCAGGGTGTGGGCACCGGGGAGCTGTTTTTT. It translates to CASSHQSQGVGTGELFF.